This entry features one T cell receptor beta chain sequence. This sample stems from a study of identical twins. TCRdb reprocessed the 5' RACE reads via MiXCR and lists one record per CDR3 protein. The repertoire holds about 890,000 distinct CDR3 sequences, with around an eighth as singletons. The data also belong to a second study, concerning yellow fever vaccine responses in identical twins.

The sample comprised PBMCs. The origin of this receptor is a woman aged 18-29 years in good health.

The CDR3 reads CHGGLYQETQYF. CDR3 DNA: TGCCACGGGGGGCTTTACCAAGAGACCCAGTACTTC. V and J are TRBV29-1 and TRBJ2-5; a weak D match, TRBD2 (7 bases). Germline V lookup: CDR1 SQVTM, CDR2 ANQGSEA. The CDR3 loop spans 12 amino acids.